This T cell receptor (beta chain) was recovered during a study of blood T cell repertoires in COVID-19. This table comes from immunoSEQ multiplex PCR, and its TCRdb copy is limited to in-frame clones, with some not included. In the table there are 100,000 or so clones, about nine tenths of which are singletons. This clone was counted a few times. The CDR3 is 14 residues long. Trimming stripped 1 base from V and 2 bases from J, with 8 bases between. The rearrangement joins TRBV23-1 to TRBJ2-5, with a tentative D call TRBD1 (5 bases). TRBV23-1 counts as an open reading frame of uncertain function. This receptor was identified in a woman aged 45-59 years with COVID-19, enrolled during active disease. The source material was peripheral blood. The CDR3 spells CASSQLDSQETQYF. CDR3 sequence (DNA): TGCGCCAGCAGTCAATTAGACAGTCAAGAGACCCAGTACTTC.